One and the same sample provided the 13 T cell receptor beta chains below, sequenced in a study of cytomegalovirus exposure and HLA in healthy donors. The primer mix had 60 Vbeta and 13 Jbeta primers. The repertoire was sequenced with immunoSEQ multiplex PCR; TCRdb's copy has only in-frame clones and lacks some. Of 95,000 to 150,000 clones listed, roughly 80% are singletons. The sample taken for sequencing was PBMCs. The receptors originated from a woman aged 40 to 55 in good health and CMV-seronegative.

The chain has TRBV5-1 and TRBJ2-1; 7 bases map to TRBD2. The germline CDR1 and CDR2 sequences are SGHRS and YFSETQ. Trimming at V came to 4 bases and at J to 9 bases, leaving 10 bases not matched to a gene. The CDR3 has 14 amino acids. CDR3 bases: TGCGCCAGCAGCCAGACTGGGAGCGGGACTGAGCAGTTCTTC. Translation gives CASSQTGSGTEQFF.

The CDR3 region is CASSPRGTGGNEQYF. CDR3 DNA sequence: TGTGCCAGCTCACCCCGGGGGACAGGGGGCAACGAGCAGTACTTC. The chain employs TRBV18 and TRBJ2-5; 12 bases fit TRBD1. TRBJ2-7 matches the DNA end more closely, so the J call is doubtful. The CDR3 spans 15 residues. CDR1 is KGHSH, CDR2 LQKENI, per germline.

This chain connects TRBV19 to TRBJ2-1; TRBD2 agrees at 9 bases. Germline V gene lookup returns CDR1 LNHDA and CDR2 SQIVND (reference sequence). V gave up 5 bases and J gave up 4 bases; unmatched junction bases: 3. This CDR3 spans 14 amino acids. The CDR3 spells CASSVTSGYNEQFF. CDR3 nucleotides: TGTGCCAGTAGTGTGACTAGCGGATACAATGAGCAGTTCTTC.

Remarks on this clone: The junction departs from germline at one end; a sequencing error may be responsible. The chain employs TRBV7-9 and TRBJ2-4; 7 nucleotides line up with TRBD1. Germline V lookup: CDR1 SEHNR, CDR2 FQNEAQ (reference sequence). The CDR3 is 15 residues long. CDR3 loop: CASSLVQGDKNSQYF. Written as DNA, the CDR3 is TGTGCCAGCAGCTTAGTGCAGGGGGACAAAAACAGTCAGTACTTC.

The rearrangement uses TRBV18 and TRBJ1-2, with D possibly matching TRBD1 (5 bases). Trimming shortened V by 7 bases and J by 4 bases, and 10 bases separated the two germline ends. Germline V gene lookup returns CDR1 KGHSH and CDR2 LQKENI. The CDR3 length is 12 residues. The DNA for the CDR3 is TGTGCCAGCTTCAGGGATGCCTATGGCTACACCTTC. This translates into CASFRDAYGYTF.

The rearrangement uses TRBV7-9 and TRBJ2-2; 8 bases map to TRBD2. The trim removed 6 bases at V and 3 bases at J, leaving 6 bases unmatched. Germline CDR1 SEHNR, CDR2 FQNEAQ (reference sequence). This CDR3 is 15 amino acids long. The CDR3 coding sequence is TGTGCCAGCAGAGTTTCGGGAGGGGACACCGGGGAGCTGTTTTTT. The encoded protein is CASRVSGGDTGELFF.

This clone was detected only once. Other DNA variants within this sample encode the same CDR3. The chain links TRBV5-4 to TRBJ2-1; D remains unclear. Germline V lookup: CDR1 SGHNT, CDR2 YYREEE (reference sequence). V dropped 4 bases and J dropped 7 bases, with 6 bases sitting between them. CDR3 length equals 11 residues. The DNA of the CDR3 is TGTGCCAGCAGCCTGTTAAATGAGCAGTTCTTC. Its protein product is CASSLLNEQFF.

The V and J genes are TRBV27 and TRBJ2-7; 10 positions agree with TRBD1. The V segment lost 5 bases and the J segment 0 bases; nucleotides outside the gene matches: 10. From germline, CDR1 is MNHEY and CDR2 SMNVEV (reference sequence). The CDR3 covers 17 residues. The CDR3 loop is CASSPGTGASSSYEQYF. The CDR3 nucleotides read TGTGCCAGCAGTCCCGGGACAGGGGCCTCAAGCTCCTACGAGCAGTACTTC.

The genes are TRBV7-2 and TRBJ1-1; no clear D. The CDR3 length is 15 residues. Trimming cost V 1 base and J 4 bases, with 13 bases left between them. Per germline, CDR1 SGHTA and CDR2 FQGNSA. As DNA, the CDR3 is TGTGCCAGCAGCTTAGTTTCAGCGATGGGCACTGAAGCTTTCTTT. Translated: CASSLVSAMGTEAFF.

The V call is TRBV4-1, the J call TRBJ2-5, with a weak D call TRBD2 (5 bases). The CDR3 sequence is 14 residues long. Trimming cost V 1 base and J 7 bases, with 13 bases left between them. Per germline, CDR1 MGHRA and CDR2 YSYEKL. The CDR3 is CASSQAGLTGTQYF. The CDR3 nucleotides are TGCGCCAGCAGCCAAGCCGGACTGACCGGGACCCAGTACTTC.

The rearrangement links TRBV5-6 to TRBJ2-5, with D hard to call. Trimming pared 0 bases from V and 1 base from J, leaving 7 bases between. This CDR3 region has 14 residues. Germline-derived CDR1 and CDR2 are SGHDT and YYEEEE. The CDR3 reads CASSLGAGQETQYF. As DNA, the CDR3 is TGTGCCAGCAGCTTGGGGGCAGGCCAAGAGACCCAGTACTTC.

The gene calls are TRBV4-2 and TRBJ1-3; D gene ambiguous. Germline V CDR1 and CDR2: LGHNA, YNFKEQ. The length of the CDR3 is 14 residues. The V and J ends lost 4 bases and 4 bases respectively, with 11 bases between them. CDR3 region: CASSPGGYGNTIYF. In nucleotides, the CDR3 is TGTGCCAGCAGCCCGGGAGGGTACGGAAACACCATATATTTT.

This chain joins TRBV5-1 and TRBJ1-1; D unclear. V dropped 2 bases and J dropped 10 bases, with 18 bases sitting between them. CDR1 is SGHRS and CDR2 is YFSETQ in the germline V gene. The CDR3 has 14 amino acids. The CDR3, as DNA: TGCGCCAGCAGCTTATCGGGAGCCACTAGAGGAGCTTTCTTT. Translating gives CASSLSGATRGAFF.